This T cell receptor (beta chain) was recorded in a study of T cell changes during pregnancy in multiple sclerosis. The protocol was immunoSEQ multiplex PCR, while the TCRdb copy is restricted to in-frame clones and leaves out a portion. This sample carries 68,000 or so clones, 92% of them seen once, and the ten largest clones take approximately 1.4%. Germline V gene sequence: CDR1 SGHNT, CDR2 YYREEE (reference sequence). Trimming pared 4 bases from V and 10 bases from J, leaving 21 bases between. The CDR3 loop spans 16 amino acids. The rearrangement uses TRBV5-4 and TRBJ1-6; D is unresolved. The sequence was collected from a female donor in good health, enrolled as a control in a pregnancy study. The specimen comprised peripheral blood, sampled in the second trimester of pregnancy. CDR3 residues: CASSPRWDREKSPLHF. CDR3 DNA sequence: TGTGCCAGCAGCCCCCGGTGGGATCGGGAAAAATCACCCCTCCACTTT.